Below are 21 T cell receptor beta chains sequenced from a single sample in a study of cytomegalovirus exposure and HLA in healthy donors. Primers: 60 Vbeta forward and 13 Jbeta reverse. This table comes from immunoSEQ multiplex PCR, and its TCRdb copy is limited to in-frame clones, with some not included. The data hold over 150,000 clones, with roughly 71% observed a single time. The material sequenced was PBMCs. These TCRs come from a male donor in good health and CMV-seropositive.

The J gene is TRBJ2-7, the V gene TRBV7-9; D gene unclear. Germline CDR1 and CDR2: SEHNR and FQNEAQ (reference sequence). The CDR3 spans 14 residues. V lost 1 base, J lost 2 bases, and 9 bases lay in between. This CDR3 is CASSLGHVTYEQYF. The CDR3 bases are TGTGCCAGCAGCTTAGGGCATGTTACCTACGAGCAGTACTTC.

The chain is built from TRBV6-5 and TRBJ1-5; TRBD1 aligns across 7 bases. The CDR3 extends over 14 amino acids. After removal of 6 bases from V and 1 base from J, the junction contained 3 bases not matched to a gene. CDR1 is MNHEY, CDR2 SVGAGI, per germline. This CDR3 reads CASRRQGSNQPQHF. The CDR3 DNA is TGTGCCAGCAGAAGACAGGGAAGCAATCAGCCCCAGCATTTT.

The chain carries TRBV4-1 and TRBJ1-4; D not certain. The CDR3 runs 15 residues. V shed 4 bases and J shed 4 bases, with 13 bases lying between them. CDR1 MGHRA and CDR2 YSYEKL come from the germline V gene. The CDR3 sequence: CASSLWAGLNEKLFF. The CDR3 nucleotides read TGCGCCAGCAGCCTATGGGCAGGACTTAATGAAAAACTGTTTTTT.

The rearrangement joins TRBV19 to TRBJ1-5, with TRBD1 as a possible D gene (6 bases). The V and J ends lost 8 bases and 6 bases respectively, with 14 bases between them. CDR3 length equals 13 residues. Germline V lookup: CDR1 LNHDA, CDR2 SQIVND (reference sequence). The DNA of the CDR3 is TGTGCCAGTGCTAGGGGGGGTGGTCAGCCCCAGCATTTT. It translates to CASARGGGQPQHF.

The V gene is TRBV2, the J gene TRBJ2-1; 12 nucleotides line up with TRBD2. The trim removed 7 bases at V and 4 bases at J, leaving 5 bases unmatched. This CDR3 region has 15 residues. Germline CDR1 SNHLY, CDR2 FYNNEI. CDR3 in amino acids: CASTLAGGQYNEQFF. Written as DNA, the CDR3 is TGTGCCAGCACACTAGCGGGGGGCCAGTACAATGAGCAGTTCTTC. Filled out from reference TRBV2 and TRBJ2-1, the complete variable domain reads EPEVTQTPSHQVTQMGQEVILRCVPISNHLYFYWYRQILGQKVEFLVSFYNNEISEKSEIFDDQFSVERPDGSNFTLKIRSTKLEDSAMYFCASTLAGGQYNEQFFGPGTRLTVL.

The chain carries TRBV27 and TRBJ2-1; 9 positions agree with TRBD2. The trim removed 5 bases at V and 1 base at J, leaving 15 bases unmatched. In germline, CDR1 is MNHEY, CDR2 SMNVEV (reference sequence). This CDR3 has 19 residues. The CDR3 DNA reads TGTGCCAGCAGTGTGACTAGCGGCCCAACTCCACAATCCTACAATGAGCAGTTCTTC. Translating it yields CASSVTSGPTPQSYNEQFF.

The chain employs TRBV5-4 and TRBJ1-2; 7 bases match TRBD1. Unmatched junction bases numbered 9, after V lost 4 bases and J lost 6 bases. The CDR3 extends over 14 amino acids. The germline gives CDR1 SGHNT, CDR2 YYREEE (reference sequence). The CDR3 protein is CASSIQGVKDGYTF. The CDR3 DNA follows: TGTGCCAGCAGCATCCAGGGGGTAAAGGATGGCTACACCTTC.

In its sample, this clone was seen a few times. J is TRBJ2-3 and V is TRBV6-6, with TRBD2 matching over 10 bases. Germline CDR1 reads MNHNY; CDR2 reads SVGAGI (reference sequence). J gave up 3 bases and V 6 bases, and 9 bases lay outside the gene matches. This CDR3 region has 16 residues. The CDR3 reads CASSPTLAGGTDTQYF. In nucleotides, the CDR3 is TGTGCCAGCAGCCCGACTTTAGCGGGGGGTACAGATACGCAGTATTTT.

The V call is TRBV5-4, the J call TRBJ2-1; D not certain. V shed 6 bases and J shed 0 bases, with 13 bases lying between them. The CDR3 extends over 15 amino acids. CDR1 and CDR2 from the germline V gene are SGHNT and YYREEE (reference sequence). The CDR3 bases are TGTGCCAGCAACCCCACACAAAGCTCCTACAATGAGCAGTTCTTC. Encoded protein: CASNPTQSSYNEQFF.

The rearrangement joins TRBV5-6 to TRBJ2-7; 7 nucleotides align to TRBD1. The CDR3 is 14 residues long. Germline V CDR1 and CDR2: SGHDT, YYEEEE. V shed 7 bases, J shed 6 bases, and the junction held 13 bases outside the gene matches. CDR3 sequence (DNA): TGTGCCAGCTCGACCGGGACAGTCTCCCTCGAGCAGTACTTC. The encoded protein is CASSTGTVSLEQYF.

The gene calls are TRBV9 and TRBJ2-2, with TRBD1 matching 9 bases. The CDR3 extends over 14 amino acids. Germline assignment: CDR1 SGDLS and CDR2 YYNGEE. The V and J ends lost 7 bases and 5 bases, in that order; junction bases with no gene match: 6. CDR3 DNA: TGTGCCAGCTCTCGGACAGGGGAAACCGGGGAGCTGTTTTTT. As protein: CASSRTGETGELFF.

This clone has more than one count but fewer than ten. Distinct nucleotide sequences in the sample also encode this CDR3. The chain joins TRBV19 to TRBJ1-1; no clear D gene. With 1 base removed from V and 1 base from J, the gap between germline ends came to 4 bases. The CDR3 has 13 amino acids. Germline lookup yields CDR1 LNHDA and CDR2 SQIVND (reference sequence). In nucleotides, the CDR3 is TGTGCCAGTAGTATAGGCAGGAACACTGAAGCTTTCTTT. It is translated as CASSIGRNTEAFF. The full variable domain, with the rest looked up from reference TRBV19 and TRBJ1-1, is DGGITQSPKYLFRKEGQNVTLSCEQNLNHDAMYWYRQDPGQGLRLIYYSQIVNDFQKGDIAEGYSVSREKKESFPLTVTSAQKNPTAFYLCASSIGRNTEAFFGQGTRLTVV.

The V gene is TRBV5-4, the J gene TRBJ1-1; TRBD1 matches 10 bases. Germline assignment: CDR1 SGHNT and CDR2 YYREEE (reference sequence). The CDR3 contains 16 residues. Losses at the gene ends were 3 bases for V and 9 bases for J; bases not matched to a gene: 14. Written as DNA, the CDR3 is TGTGCCAGCAGCTGGGGGACAGACAGGGGGCTTAGGAAAGCTTTCTTT. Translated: CASSWGTDRGLRKAFF. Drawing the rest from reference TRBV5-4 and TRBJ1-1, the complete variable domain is ETGVTQSPTHLIKTRGQQVTLRCSSQSGHNTVSWYQQALGQGPQFIFQYYREEENGRGNFPPRFSGLQFPNYSSELNVNALELDDSALYLCASSWGTDRGLRKAFFGQGTRLTVV.

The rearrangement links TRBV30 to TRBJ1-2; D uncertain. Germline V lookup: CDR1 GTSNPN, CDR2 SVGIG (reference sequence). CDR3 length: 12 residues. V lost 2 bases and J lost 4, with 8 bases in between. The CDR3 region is CAWSPGIYGYTF. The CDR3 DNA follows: TGTGCCTGGAGTCCGGGGATCTATGGCTACACCTTC.

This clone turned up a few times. This chain's CDR3 is CASSQRDGLGEQYF. The CDR3 DNA is TGCGCCAGCAGCCAGCGGGACGGCCTAGGGGAGCAGTACTTC. The chain has TRBV5-1 and TRBJ2-7, with 7 positions matching TRBD2. The germline V gene encodes CDR1 SGHRS and CDR2 YFSETQ. This CDR3 contains 14 residues. The junction had 11 bases not matched to a gene; V was cut back by 4 bases and J by 7 bases. Supplemented by reference TRBV5-1 and TRBJ2-7, the full variable domain reads KAGVTQTPRYLIKTRGQQVTLSCSPISGHRSVSWYQQTPGQGLQFLFEYFSETQRNKGNFPGRFSGRQFSNSRSEMNVSTLELGDSALYLCASSQRDGLGEQYFGPGTRLTVT.

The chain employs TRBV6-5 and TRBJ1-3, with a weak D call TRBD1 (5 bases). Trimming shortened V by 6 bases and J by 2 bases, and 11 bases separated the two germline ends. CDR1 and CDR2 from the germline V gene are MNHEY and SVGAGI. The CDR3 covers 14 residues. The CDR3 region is CASRTGGTGNTIYF. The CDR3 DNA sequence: TGTGCCAGCAGGACGGGGGGGACTGGAAACACCATATATTTT.

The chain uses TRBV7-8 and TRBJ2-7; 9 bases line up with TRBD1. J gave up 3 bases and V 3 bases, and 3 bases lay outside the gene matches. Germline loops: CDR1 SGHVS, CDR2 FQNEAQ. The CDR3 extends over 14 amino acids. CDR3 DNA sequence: TGTGCCAGCAGCTTGACGGGACAGGGCTACGAGCAGTACTTC. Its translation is CASSLTGQGYEQYF.

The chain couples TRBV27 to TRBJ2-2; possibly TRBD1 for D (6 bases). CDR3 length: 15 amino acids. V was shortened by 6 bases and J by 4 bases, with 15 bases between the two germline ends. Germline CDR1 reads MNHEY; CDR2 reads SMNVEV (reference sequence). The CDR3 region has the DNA TGTGCCAGCAGCAGATGGGACACAGGCACCGGGGAGCTGTTTTTT. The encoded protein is CASSRWDTGTGELFF.

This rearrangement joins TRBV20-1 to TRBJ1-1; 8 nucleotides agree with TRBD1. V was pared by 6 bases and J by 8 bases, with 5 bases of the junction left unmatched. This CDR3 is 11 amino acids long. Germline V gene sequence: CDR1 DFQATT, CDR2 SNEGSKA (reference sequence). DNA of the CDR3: TGCAGTGCCCCCAGGGGGCCGGAAGCTTTCTTT. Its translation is CSAPRGPEAFF.

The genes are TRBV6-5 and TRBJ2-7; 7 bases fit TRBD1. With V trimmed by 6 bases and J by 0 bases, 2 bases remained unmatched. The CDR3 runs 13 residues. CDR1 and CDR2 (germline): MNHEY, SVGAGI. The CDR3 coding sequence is TGTGCCAGCAGGACAGGGAGCTCCTACGAGCAGTACTTC. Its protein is CASRTGSSYEQYF.

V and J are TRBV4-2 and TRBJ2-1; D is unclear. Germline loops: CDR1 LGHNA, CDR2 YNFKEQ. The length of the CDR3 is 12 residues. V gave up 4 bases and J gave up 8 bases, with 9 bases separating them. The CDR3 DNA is TGTGCCAGCAGCCTACGAGGCGATGAGCAGTTCTTC. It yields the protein CASSLRGDEQFF.